The 8 T cell receptor beta chains in this list originate from one sample, sequenced in a study of tumor-infiltrating lymphocytes in primary liver carcinoma. Starting from roughly 0.5 ug of total RNA, TCR beta cDNA was produced with a primer in the constant region. Libraries covering TCR beta were generated through three nested multiplex PCR rounds (using a slightly modified ARM-PCR). TRBV1-TRBV30 forward primers paired with a C-beta reverse primer were used in the first two PCR rounds, which ran roughly 11 cycles each. TCRdb re-derived calls from the multiplex PCR reads in MiXCR, one entry per CDR3 protein. The table includes more than 95,000 distinct CDR3 sequences, 64% detected once. Total RNA and DNA came together from roughly 20-30 mg of bulk tissue without cell sorting. Source material: liver tumor tissue from sampling region 3. As to subset: tumor region T3, left-lateral pole. These receptors all stem from a woman aged 55-70 years with primary liver carcinoma and hepatitis B virus infection.

As to this clonotype: This may be a read error, as it is one base from a much larger clone. V is TRBV28 and J is TRBJ1-5, with D unclear. In germline, CDR1 is MDHEN, CDR2 SYDVKM. CDR3 length: 15 residues. Trimming removed 5 bases from V and 0 bases from J, with 11 bases in between. The DNA for the CDR3 is TGTGCCAGCAGTCGAGCGCTGTATAGCAATCAGCCCCAGCATTTT. This codes for CASSRALYSNQPQHF.

This rearrangement joins TRBV29-1 to TRBJ2-3, with D tentatively TRBD1 (5 bases). CDR3 length: 12 residues. Germline V gives CDR1 SQVTM, CDR2 ANQGSEA. Trimming removed 2 bases from V and 3 bases from J, with 6 bases in between. CDR3 amino acids: CSVERGTDTQYF. Written as DNA, the CDR3 is TGCAGCGTTGAAAGGGGTACAGATACGCAGTATTTT.

The chain is built from TRBV28 and TRBJ1-5; TRBD1 aligns across 7 bases. This CDR3 comprises 15 residues. The germline V gene has CDR1 MDHEN and CDR2 SYDVKM. Trimming took 6 bases from V and 4 from J; bases not matched to a gene: 9. CDR3 sequence reads: CASSLGDRSNQPQHF. The CDR3 DNA follows: TGTGCCAGCAGCTTAGGGGACAGATCGAATCAGCCCCAGCATTTT.

The gene calls are TRBV20-1 and TRBJ2-2; no reliable D call. Trimming took off 1 base at V and 6 bases at J, with 18 bases between the two ends. The CDR3 contains 16 residues. Per the germline V gene, CDR1 is DFQATT and CDR2 is SNEGSKA (reference sequence). The DNA of the CDR3 is TGCAGTGCTAGAGTGAAAAGGGTCCCCACCGCCGGGGAGCTGTTTTTT. Its protein is CSARVKRVPTAGELFF.

A remark on this clonotype: A much larger clone sits a single nucleotide away, making a read error possible. The chain links TRBV5-4 to TRBJ2-1; D may match TRBD1 or TRBD2 (5 bases each). This CDR3 spans 13 amino acids. Per germline, CDR1 SGHNT and CDR2 YYREEE (reference sequence). CDR3 amino acids: CACSFGGNNEQFF. The CDR3 bases are TGTGCCTGCAGCTTTGGGGGTAACAATGAGCAGTTCTTC.

In regard to this clonotype: A read error is likely, as this CDR3 ends without the conserved phenylalanine or tryptophan. CDR3 DNA sequence: TGTGCCAACAGCTTAGAGGGGAGTCTCATCAATGAGCAGTTCTCC. Amino acids: CANSLEGSLINEQFS. The chain joins TRBV11-2 to TRBJ2-1; D tentatively fits TRBD1 or TRBD2 (5 bases each). The CDR3 is 15 residues long. Germline values: CDR1 SGHAT, CDR2 FQNNGV.

The sample holds many counts of this clonotype. This chain uses TRBV12-3 or TRBV12-4 with TRBJ2-3, with no clear D. Trimming took 3 bases from V and 0 from J, leaving 13 bases between them. CDR3 length: 16 amino acids. Written as DNA, the CDR3 is TGTGCCAGCAGTTTGCTGAGAGACTCTAGCACAGATACGCAGTATTTT. It is translated as CASSLLRDSSTDTQYF.

This chain links TRBV5-6 with TRBJ2-1, with TRBD2 matching over 7 bases. The CDR3 loop spans 14 amino acids. V was pared by 1 base and J by 14 bases, with 12 bases of the junction left unmatched. Looked up from germline, CDR1 is SGHDT and CDR2 is YYEEEE. CDR3 bases: TGTGCCAGCAGCTTGCGGGGGGTCGCCTACGAGAAGTTCTTC. This codes for CASSLRGVAYEKFF.